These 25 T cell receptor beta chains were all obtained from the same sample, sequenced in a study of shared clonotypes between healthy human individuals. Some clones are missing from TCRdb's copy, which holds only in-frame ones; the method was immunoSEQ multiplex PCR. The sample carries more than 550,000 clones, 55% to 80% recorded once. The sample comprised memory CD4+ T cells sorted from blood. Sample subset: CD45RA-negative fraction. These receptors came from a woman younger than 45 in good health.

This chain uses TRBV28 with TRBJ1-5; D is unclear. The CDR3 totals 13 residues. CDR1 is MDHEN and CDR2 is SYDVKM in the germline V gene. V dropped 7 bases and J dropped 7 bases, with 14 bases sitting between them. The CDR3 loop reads CASTTPGSQPQHF. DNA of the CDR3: TGTGCCAGCACCACCCCGGGGAGCCAGCCCCAGCATTTT.

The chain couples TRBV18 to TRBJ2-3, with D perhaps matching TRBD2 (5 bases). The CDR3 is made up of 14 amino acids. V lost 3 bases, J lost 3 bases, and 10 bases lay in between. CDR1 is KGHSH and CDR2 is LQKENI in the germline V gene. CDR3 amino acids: CASSPRTGTDTQYF. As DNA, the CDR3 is TGTGCCAGCTCACCTAGGACGGGGACAGATACGCAGTATTTT. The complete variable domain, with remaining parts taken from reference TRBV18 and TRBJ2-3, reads NAGVMQNPRHLVRRRGQEARLRCSPMKGHSHVYWYRQLPEEGLKFMVYLQKENIIDESGMPKERFSAEFPKEGPSILRIQQVVRGDSAAYFCASSPRTGTDTQYFGPGTRLTVL.

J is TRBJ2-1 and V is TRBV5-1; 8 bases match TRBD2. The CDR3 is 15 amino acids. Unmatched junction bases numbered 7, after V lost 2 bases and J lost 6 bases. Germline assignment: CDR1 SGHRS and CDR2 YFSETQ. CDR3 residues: CASSFKRESTNEQFF. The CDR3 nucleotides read TGCGCCAGCAGCTTCAAGCGGGAGAGTACCAATGAGCAGTTCTTC.

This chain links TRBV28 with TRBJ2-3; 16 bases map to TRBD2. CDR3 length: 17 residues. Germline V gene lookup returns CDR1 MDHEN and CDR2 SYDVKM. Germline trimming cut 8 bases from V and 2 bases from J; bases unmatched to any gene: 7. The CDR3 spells CASPPGLAGGATDTQYF. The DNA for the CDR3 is TGTGCCAGCCCCCCGGGACTAGCGGGAGGGGCCACAGATACGCAGTATTTT. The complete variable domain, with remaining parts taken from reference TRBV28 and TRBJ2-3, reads DVKVTQSSRYLVKRTGEKVFLECVQDMDHENMFWYRQDPGLGLRLIYFSYDVKMKEKGDIPEGYSVSREKKERFSLILESASTNQTSMYLCASPPGLAGGATDTQYFGPGTRLTVL.

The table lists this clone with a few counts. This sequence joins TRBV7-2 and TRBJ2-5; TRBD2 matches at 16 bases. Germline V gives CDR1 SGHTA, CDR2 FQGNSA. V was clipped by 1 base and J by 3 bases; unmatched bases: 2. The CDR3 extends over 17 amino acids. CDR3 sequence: CASSLGGLAGGKETQYF. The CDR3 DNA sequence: TGTGCCAGCAGCTTAGGGGGACTAGCGGGAGGGAAAGAGACCCAGTACTTC.

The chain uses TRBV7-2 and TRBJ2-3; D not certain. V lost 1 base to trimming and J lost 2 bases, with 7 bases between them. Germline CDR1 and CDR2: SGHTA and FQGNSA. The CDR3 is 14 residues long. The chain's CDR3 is CASSLGPDTDTQYF. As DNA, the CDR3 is TGTGCCAGCAGCTTAGGACCCGACACAGATACGCAGTATTTT.

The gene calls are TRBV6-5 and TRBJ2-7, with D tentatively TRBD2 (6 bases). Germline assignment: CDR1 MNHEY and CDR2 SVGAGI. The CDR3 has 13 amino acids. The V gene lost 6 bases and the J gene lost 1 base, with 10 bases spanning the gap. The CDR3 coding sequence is TGTGCCAGCAGGGGGACTGTATCCTACGAGCAGTACTTC. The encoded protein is CASRGTVSYEQYF.

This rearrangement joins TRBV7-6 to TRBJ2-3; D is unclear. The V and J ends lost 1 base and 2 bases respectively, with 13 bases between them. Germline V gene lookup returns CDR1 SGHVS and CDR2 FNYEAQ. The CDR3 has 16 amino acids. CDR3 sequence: CASSLGRMLSTDTQYF. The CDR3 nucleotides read TGTGCCAGCAGCTTAGGACGAATGCTCTCCACAGATACGCAGTATTTT.

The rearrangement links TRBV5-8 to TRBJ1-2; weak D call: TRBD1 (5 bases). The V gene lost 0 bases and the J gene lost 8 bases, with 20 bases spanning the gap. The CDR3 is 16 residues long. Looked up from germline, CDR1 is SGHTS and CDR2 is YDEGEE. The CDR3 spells CASSLGLTENARGYTF. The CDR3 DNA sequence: TGTGCCAGCAGCTTGGGTCTGACAGAGAATGCTAGAGGCTACACCTTC.

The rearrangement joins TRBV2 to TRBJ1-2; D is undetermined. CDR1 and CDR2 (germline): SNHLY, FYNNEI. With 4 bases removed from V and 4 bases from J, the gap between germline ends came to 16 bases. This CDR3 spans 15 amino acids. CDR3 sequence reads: CASSGLLSSGYGYTF. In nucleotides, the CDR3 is TGTGCCAGCAGTGGACTCTTGTCGAGCGGCTATGGCTACACCTTC.

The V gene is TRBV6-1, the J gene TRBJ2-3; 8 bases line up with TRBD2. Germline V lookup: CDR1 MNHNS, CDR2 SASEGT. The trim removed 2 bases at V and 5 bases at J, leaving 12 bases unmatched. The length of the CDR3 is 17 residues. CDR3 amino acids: CASSEQGGGRTKDTQYF. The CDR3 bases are TGTGCCAGCAGTGAACAGGGCGGCGGGAGGACCAAAGATACGCAGTATTTT.

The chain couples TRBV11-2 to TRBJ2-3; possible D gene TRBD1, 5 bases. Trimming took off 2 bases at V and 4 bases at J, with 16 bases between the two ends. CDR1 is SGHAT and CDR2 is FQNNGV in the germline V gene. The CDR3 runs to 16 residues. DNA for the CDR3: TGTGCCAGCAGCTTAAGGGGCCGCCCGCAGGCAGATACGCAGTATTTT. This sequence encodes CASSLRGRPQADTQYF.

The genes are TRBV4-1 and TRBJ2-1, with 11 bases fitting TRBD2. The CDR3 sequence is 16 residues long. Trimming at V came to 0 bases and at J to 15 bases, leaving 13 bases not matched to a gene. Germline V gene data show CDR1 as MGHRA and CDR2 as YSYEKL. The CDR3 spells CASSQESIVSGRGRFF. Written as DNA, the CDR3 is TGCGCCAGCAGCCAAGAGTCCATAGTTAGCGGGAGGGGTCGGTTCTTC.

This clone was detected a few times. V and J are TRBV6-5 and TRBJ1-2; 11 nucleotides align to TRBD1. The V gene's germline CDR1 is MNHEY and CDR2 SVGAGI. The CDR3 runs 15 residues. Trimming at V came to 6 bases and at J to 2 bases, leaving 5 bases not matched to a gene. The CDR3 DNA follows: TGTGCCAGCAGCAGGACAGGGGGCTTCAACTATGGCTACACCTTC. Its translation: CASSRTGGFNYGYTF.

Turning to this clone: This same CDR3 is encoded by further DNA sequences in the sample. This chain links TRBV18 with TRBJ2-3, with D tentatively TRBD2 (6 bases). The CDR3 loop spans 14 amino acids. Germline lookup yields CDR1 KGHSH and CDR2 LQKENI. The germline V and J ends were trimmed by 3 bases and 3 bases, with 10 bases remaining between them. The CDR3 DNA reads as TGTGCCAGCTCACCGGGACTGGGGACAGATACGCAGTATTTT. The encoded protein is CASSPGLGTDTQYF.

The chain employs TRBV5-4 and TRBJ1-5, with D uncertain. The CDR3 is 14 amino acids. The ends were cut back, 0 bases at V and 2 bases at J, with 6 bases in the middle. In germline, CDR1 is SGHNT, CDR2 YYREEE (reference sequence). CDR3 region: CASSLGGGNQPQHF. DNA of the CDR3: TGTGCCAGCAGCTTGGGGGGAGGCAATCAGCCCCAGCATTTT.

CDR3 bases: TGTGCCAGCAGCTTAGGGTTCAATTCGGCCATATATTTT. This codes for CASSLGFNSAIYF. The rearrangement joins TRBV7-6 to TRBJ1-3, with D unclear. V was pared by 1 base and J by 11 bases, with 12 bases between. The CDR3 is 13 residues long. The V gene's germline CDR1 is SGHVS and CDR2 FNYEAQ.

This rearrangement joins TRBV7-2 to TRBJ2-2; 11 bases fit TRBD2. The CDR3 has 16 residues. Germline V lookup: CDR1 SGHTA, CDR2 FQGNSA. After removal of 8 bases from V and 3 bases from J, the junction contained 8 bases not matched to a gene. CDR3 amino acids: CASPQGTSGYTGELFF. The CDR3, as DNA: TGTGCCAGCCCCCAGGGGACTAGCGGATACACCGGGGAGCTGTTTTTT.

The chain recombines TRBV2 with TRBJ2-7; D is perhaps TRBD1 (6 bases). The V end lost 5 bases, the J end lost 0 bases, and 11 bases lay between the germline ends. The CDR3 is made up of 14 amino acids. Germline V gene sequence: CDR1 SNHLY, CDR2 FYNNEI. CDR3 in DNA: TGTGCCAGCAGTTCACAGGGTAACTCCTACGAGCAGTACTTC. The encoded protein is CASSSQGNSYEQYF.

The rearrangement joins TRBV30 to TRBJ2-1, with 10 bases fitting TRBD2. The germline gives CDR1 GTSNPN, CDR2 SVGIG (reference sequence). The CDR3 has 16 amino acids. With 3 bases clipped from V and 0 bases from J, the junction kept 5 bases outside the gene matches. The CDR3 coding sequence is TGTGCCTGGAGGGGGAAGCGGGAGGGCTCCTACAATGAGCAGTTCTTC. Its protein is CAWRGKREGSYNEQFF.

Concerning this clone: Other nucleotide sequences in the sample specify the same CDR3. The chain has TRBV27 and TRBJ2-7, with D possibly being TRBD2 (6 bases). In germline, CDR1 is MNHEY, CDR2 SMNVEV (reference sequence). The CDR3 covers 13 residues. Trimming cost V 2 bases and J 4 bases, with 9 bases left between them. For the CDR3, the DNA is TGTGCCAGCAGTTTAAAGGAGGGGTACGAGCAGTACTTC. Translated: CASSLKEGYEQYF.

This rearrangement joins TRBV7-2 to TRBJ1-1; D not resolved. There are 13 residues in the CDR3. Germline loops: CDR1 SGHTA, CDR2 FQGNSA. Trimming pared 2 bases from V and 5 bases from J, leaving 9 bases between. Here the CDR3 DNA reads TGTGCCAGCAGCTTATGGGGAGAGACTGAAGCTTTCTTT. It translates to CASSLWGETEAFF. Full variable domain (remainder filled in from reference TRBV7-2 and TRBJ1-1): GAGVSQSPSNKVTEKGKDVELRCDPISGHTALYWYRQSLGQGLEFLIYFQGNSAPDKSGLPSDRFSAERTGGSVSTLTIQRTQQEDSAVYLCASSLWGETEAFFGQGTRLTVV.

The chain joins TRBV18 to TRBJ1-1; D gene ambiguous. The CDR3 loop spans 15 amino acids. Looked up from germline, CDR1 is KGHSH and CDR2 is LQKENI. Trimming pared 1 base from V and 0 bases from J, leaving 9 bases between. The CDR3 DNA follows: TGTGCCAGCTCACCACGGGAGACGATGAACACTGAAGCTTTCTTT. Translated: CASSPRETMNTEAFF.

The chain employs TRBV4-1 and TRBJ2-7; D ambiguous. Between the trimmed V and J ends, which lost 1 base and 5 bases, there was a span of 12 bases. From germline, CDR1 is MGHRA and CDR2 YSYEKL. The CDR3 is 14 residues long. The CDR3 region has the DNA TGCGCCAGCAGCCAAGGCCGTCGGGCCCACGAGCAGTACTTC. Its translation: CASSQGRRAHEQYF.

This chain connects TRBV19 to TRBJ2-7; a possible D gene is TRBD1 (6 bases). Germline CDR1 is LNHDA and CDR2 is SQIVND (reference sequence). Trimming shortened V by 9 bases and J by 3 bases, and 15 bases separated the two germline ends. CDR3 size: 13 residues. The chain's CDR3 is CARNKGQFYEQYF. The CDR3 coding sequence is TGTGCCAGAAACAAGGGACAATTCTACGAGCAGTACTTC.